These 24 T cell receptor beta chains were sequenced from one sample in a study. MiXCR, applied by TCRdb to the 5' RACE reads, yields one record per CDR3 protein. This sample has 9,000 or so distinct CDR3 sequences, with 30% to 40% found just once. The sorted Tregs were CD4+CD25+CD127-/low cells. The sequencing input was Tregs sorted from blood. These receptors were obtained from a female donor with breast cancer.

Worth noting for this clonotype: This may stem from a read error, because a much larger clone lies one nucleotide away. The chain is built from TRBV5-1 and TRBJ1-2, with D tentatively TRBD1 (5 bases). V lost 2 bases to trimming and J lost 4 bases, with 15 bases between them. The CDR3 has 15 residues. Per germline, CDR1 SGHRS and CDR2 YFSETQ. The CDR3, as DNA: TGCGCCAGCAGCTTTAGAGGACCCGGGGGCTATGGCTACACCTTC. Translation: CASSFRGPGGYGYTF. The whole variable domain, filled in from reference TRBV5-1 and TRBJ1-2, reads KAGVTQTPRYLIKTRGQQVTLSCSPISGHRSVSWYQQTPGQGLQFLFEYFSETQRNKGNFPGRFSGRQFSNSRSEMNVSTLELGDSALYLCASSFRGPGGYGYTFGSGTRLTVV.

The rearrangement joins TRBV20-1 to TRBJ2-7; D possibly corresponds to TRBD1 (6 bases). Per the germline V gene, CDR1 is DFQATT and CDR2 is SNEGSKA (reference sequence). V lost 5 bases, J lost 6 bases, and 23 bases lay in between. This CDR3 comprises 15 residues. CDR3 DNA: TGCAGTGCTCGGGCCCCGACAGGCCCGGCAGGCGAGCAGTACTTC. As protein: CSARAPTGPAGEQYF.

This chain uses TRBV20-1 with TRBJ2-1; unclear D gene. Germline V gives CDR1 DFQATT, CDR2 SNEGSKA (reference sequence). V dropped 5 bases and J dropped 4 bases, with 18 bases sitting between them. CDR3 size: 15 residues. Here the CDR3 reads CSAPFIGMVYNEQFF. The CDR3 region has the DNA TGCAGTGCTCCCTTTATTGGGATGGTTTACAATGAGCAGTTCTTC.

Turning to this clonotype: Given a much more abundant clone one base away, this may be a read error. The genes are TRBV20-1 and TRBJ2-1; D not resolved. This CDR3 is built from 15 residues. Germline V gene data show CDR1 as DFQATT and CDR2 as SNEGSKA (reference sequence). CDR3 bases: TGCAGTGCTAGAGTAGCCGCCCTCACCTACAGTGAGCAGTTCTTC. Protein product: CSARVAALTYSEQFF.

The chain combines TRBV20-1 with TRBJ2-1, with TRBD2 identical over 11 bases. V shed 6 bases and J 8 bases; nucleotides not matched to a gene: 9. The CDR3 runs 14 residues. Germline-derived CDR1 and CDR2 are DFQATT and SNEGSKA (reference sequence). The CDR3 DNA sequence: TGCAGTGCCGTAATTCCGGGACTAGCGGATGAGCAGTTCTTC. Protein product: CSAVIPGLADEQFF.

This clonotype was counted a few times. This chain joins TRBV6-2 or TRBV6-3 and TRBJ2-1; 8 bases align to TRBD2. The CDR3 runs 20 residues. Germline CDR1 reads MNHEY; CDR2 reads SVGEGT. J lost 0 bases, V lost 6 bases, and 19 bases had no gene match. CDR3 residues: CASSPHTTQREYYSYNEQFF. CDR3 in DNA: TGTGCCAGCAGCCCACACACCACCCAGCGGGAGTACTACTCCTACAATGAGCAGTTCTTC.

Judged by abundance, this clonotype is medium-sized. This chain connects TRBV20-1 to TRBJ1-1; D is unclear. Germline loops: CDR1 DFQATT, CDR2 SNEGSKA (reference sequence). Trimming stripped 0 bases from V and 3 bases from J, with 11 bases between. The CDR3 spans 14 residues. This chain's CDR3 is CSAREGPAYTEAFF. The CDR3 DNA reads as TGCAGTGCTAGAGAGGGCCCGGCTTACACTGAAGCTTTCTTT.

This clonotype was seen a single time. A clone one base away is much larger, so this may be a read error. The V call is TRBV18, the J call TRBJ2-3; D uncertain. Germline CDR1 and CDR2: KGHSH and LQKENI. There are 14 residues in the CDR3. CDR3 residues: CTSSPINPTDTQYF. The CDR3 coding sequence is TGTACCAGCTCACCAATCAACCCCACAGATACGCAGTATTTT.

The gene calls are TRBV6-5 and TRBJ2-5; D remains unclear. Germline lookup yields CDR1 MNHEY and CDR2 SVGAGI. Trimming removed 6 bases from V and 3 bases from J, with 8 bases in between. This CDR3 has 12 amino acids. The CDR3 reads CASRQDKETQYF. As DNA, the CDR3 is TGTGCCAGCAGGCAAGACAAAGAGACCCAGTACTTC.

In DNA form, the CDR3 reads TGTGCCAGCAGTGAGACTAGCGGGAGCTTCTACGAGCAGTACGTC. Translation: CASSETSGSFYEQYV. The chain uses TRBV6-1 and TRBJ2-7; TRBD2 matches 12 bases. V was pared by 3 bases and J by 3 bases, with 3 bases of the junction left unmatched. This CDR3 is built from 15 residues. Germline CDR1 is MNHNS and CDR2 is SASEGT.

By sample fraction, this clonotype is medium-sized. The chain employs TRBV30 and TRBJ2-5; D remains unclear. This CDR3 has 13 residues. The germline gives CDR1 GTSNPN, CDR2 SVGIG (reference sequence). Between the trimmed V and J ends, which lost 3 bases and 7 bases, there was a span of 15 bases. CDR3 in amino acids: CAWRNSQWGTQYF. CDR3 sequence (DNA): TGTGCCTGGAGAAACAGCCAATGGGGGACCCAGTACTTC.

The CDR3 DNA is TGCAGTGCTAGGATGGGGGTTGAAGCTTTCTTT. This sequence encodes CSARMGVEAFF. This sequence joins TRBV20-1 and TRBJ1-1; tentatively, D is TRBD1 (5 bases). This CDR3 region has 11 residues. V lost 3 bases to trimming and J lost 7 bases, with 9 bases between them. The V gene's germline CDR1 is DFQATT and CDR2 SNEGSKA (reference sequence).

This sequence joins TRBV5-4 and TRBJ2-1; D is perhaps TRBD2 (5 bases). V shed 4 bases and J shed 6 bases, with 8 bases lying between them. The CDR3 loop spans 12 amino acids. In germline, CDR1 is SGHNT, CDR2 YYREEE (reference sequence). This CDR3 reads CASSRTRNEQFF. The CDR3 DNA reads TGTGCCAGCAGCAGGACTCGCAATGAGCAGTTCTTC.

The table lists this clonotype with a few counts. The CDR3 region has the DNA TGTGCCAGCAGCATAACGAGTCAATCCTACAATGAGCAGTTCTTC. Translating gives CASSITSQSYNEQFF. The chain has TRBV7-2 and TRBJ2-1; D gene uncertain. The CDR3 runs 15 residues. CDR1 is SGHTA, CDR2 FQGNSA, per germline. V gave up 5 bases and J gave up 1 base, with 12 bases separating them.

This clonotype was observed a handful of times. The CDR3 is CSVNENGYTF. CDR3 bases: TGCAGCGTTAATGAGAATGGCTACACCTTC. The chain employs TRBV29-1 and TRBJ1-2; D unresolved. Germline-derived CDR1 and CDR2 are SQVTM and ANQGSEA. Trimming cost V 5 bases and J 6 bases, with 7 bases left between them. This CDR3 spans 10 amino acids.

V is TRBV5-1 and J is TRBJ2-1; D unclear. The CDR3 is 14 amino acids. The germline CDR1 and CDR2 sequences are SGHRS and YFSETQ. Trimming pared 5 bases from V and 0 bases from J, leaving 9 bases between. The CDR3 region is CASSRQSSYNEQFF. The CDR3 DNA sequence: TGCGCCAGCAGTCGGCAAAGCTCCTACAATGAGCAGTTCTTC.

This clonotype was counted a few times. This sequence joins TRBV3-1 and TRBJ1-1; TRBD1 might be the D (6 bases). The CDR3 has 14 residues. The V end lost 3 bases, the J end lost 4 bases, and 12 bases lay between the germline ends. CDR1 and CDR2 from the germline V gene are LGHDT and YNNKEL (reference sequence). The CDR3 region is CASSHQGRGTEAFF. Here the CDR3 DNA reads TGTGCCAGCAGCCATCAGGGGCGCGGCACTGAAGCTTTCTTT. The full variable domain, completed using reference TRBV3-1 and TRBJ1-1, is DTAVSQTPKYLVTQMGNDKSIKCEQNLGHDTMYWYKQDSKKFLKIMFSYNNKELIINETVPNRFSPKSPDKAHLNLHINSLELGDSAVYFCASSHQGRGTEAFFGQGTRLTVV.

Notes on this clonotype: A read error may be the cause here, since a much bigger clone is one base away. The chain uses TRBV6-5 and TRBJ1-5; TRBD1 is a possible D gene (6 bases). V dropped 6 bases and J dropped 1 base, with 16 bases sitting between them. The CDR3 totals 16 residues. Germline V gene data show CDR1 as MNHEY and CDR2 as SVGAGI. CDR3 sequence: CASSRGGAGSNQPQHF. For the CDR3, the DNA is TGTGCCAGCAGCCGTGGGGGGGCAGGAAGCAATCAGCCCCAGCATTTT.

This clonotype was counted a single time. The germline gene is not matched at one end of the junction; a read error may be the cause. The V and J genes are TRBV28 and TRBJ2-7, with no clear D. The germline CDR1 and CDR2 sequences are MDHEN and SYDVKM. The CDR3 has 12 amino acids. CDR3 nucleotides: TGTGCCGGCAGTTTGACGGATTACGAGCAGTACTTC. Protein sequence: CAGSLTDYEQYF.

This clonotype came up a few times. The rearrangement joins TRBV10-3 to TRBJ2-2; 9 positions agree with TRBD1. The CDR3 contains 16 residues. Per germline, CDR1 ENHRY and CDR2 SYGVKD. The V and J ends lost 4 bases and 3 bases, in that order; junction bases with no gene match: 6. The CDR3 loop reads CAISVRDREDTGELFF. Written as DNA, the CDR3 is TGTGCCATCAGTGTGAGGGACAGGGAGGACACCGGGGAGCTGTTTTTT.

In DNA form, the CDR3 reads TGCGCCAGCAGGAGGGAATACACCGGGGAGCTGTTTTTT. Translating gives CASRREYTGELFF. The V call is TRBV5-1, the J call TRBJ2-2; D possibly corresponds to TRBD2 (5 bases). Per the germline V gene, CDR1 is SGHRS and CDR2 is YFSETQ. This CDR3 is 13 amino acids long. The germline V and J ends were trimmed by 5 bases and 3 bases, with 8 bases remaining between them. Together with reference TRBV5-1 and TRBJ2-2, the CDR3 gives the full variable domain: KAGVTQTPRYLIKTRGQQVTLSCSPISGHRSVSWYQQTPGQGLQFLFEYFSETQRNKGNFPGRFSGRQFSNSRSEMNVSTLELGDSALYLCASRREYTGELFFGEGSRLTVL.

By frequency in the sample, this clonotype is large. The CDR3 DNA sequence: TGTGCCAGCAGCCCGGGTACCTGGGGCTATGGCTACACCTTC. Translating it yields CASSPGTWGYGYTF. This chain joins TRBV12-3 or TRBV12-4 and TRBJ1-2; D unclear. V was clipped by 6 bases and J by 4 bases, with 15 bases between them. This CDR3 contains 14 residues.

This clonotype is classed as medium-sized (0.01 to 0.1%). This CDR3 is CASSLDRGSSLHSPLHF. Written as DNA, the CDR3 is TGTGCCAGCTCACTGGACAGGGGGAGCAGTCTCCATTCACCCCTCCACTTT. This sequence joins TRBV18 and TRBJ1-6; TRBD1 agrees at 10 bases. The germline CDR1 and CDR2 sequences are KGHSH and LQKENI. The V segment lost 4 bases and the J segment 8 bases; nucleotides outside the gene matches: 11. This CDR3 comprises 17 residues.

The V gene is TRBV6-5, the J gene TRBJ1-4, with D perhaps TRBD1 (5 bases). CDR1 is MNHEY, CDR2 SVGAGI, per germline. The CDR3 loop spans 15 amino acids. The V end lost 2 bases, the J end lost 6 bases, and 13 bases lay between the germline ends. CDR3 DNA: TGTGCCAGCAGTTACAGCGGAGGGGCGGATGAAAAACTGTTTTTT. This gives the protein CASSYSGGADEKLFF.